The following is a T cell receptor (beta chain) sequence with its context. Mismatch with germline at one junction end may stem from a read error. CDR3 length equals 14 residues. Germline CDR1 reads SGHRS; CDR2 reads YFSETQ. The PCR made use of 60 Vbeta and 13 Jbeta primers. Repertoires were generated with immunoSEQ multiplex PCR, while TCRdb's copy carries only in-frame clones and drops some. The sample records approximately 190,000 clones, about four fifths being singletons. The data were taken from a study of cytomegalovirus exposure and HLA in healthy donors. V is TRBV5-1 and J is TRBJ2-5; no firm D call. Specimen: PBMCs. This sequence was found in a woman aged 25 to 45 in good health and CMV-seropositive. CDR3 DNA: TGCGCCAGCAGCACCCACGACTGGCAAGAGGCCCAGTACTTC. Protein sequence: CASSTHDWQEAQYF.